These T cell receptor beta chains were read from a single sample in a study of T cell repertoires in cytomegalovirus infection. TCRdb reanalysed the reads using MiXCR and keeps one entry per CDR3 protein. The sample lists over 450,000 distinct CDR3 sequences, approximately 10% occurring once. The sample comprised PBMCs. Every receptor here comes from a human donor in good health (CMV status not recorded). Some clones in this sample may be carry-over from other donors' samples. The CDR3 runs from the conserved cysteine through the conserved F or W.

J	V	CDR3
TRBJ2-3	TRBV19	CASSINGGIDTQYF
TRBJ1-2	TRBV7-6	CASSLDQGPSGYTF
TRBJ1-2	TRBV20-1	CSARDRGADGYTF
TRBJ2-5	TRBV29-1	CSVERASGGGETQYF
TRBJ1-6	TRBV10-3	CAISADYNSPLHF
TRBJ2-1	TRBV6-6	CASSYSGSGAEQFF
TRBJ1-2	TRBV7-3	CASSRGQGTGYTF
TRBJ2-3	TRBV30	CAWSTRGGTDTQYF
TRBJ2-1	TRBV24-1	CATSDGLAVYNEQFF
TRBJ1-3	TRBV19	CASRSRGPSGNTIYF
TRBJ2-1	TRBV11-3	CASSLRDGGFNEQFF
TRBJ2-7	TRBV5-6	CASSQGGHYEQYF
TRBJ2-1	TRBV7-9	CASSLARHEQFF
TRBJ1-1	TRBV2	CASKHPGADEAFF
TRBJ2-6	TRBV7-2	CASSGTWGTVAGGANVLTF
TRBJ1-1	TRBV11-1	CASSGDRDAEAFF